The rows below give T cell receptor beta chains drawn from one sample of a study of T cell responses to AZD1222 COVID-19 vaccine. Measured with immunoSEQ multiplex PCR; TCRdb has only the in-frame clones, and not every one. Altogether around 150,000 clones are present, just over 90% being singletons, with the ten largest covering roughly 3.1%. The specimen was peripheral blood, collected on day 0 of AZD1222 vaccination. The receptors shown here come from an adult in good health. CDR3s include the opening cysteine and the closing phenylalanine or tryptophan. The order of the fields is D gene, clone size, J gene, V gene, CDR3 DNA, CDR3 protein. D genes are given only for firm matches. Clone size is given for some rows only: seen once, a few or many times, or a class if the clone is expanded.

-	few	TRBJ1-2	TRBV29-1	TGCAGCGTTGATCCAGGGCAAGGCTATGGCTACACCTTC	CSVDPGQGYGYTF
TRBD1	-	TRBJ1-1	TRBV6-2/TRBV6-3	TGTGCCAGCAGTTACTCGACAGGGGGCTTAAACACTGAAGCTTTCTTT	CASSYSTGGLNTEAFF
-	-	TRBJ2-2	TRBV11-3	TGTGCCAGCAGCTTAGAAAGGCAGGGTGGCACCGGGGAGCTGTTTTTT	CASSLERQGGTGELFF
-	-	TRBJ2-1	TRBV2	TGTGCCAGCAGTGAAGCGGCGACAAAATACAATGAGCAGTTCTTC	CASSEAATKYNEQFF
-	-	TRBJ2-7	TRBV18	TGTGCCAGCTCACCAGGGGAAGGTTACGAGCAGTACTTC	CASSPGEGYEQYF
TRBD1	-	TRBJ1-2	TRBV7-6	TGTGCCAGCAGCTTGAATTCCGGAGGGGGCGCCCGGAACTATGGCTACACCTTC	CASSLNSGGGARNYGYTF
-	-	TRBJ2-5	TRBV7-8	TGTGCCAGCAGCTTAGTTAGAGCCCAAGAGACCCAGTACTTC	CASSLVRAQETQYF
-	-	TRBJ1-1	TRBV6-1	TGTGCCAGCAGTGAAGCAGTGGGAGTCCCTGGGGATACGGCTTTCTTT	CASSEAVGVPGDTAFF
-	-	TRBJ2-1	TRBV19	TGTGCCAGTAGTCTGGGGGCAGTGGGGAGGGCGCACAATGAGCAGTTCTTC	CASSLGAVGRAHNEQFF
-	-	TRBJ1-4	TRBV9	TGTGCCAGCAGCGTAGGGAGGGGACAAGTTAATGAAAAACTGTTTTTT	CASSVGRGQVNEKLFF
TRBD1	-	TRBJ2-6	TRBV7-3	TGTGCCAGCAGGAGGGGACAGGGGGCAACTGGGGCCAACGTCCTGACTTTC	CASRRGQGATGANVLTF
-	once	TRBJ1-3	TRBV5-1	TGCGCCAGCAGCTTGGCTGGCGGGGATGGAAACACCATATATTTT	CASSLAGGDGNTIYF
-	-	TRBJ2-3	TRBV27	TGTGCCAGCAGTTTCCTACTATCCACAGATACGCAGTATTTT	CASSFLLSTDTQYF
TRBD2	-	TRBJ2-2	TRBV6-2/TRBV6-3	TGTGCCAGCAGTCGTAGCGGGAGAGAAACCGGGGAGCTGTTTTTT	CASSRSGRETGELFF
-	-	TRBJ2-7	TRBV11-2	TGTGCCAGCAGCTTAAGTTGGGTTCACGAGCAGTACTTC	CASSLSWVHEQYF
-	-	TRBJ1-5	TRBV19	TGTGCCAGTAGTATAGGAGGGACGGCCCCCCAGCATTTT	CASSIGGTAPQHF
TRBD1	-	TRBJ1-2	TRBV7-2	TGTGCCAGCAGCTGGAGGGCCCGACAGGGGGCGAACTATGGCTACACCTTC	CASSWRARQGANYGYTF
-	-	TRBJ2-1	TRBV9	TGTGCCAGCAGCGTAGGTGCCTTGGGCAATGAGCAGTTCTTC	CASSVGALGNEQFF
-	-	TRBJ2-7	TRBV30	TGTGCCTGGGGCGAGGGGACGGGGGAGCAGTACTTC	CAWGEGTGEQYF
TRBD2	-	TRBJ2-6	TRBV3-1/TRBV3-2	TGTGCCAGCAGCCAAGATCAAGCGGGATCCTCCTCTGGGGCCAACGTCCTGACTTTC	CASSQDQAGSSSGANVLTF
-	-	TRBJ1-5	TRBV27	TGTGCCAGCAGTTTATCTGACGGGCAGCAGCCCCAGCATTTT	CASSLSDGQQPQHF
-	-	TRBJ2-3	TRBV7-9	TGTGCCAGCAGCTTAGCGGCAGGAGGTGATACGCAGTATTTT	CASSLAAGGDTQYF
-	-	TRBJ2-3	TRBV7-9	TGTGCCAGCAGCTTTATATCAGGGACCCCAGATACGCAGTATTTT	CASSFISGTPDTQYF
-	-	TRBJ1-2	TRBV7-5	TGTGCCAGAAGCCTAGGCCATCGAGGACTTTTCCCTTATGGCTACACCTTC	CARSLGHRGLFPYGYTF
TRBD1	-	TRBJ2-1	TRBV27	TGTGCCAGCACACCCGGGACAGGGGGCTTCAATGAGCAGTTCTTC	CASTPGTGGFNEQFF
-	-	TRBJ1-1	TRBV29-1	TGCAGCGCGGATATGGGGCTGAGCACTGAAGCTTTCTTT	CSADMGLSTEAFF
-	once	TRBJ2-5	TRBV6-6	TGTGCCAGCAGTCAACACCACACTGGAAAGACCCAGTACTTC	CASSQHHTGKTQYF
TRBD1	-	TRBJ1-2	TRBV5-1	TGCGCCAGCAGCCTGGGACAGGGAGCAGGTGGCTACACCTTC	CASSLGQGAGGYTF
-	-	TRBJ1-4	TRBV7-9	TGTGCCAGCACCCGGGACACAACTAATGAAAAACTGTTTTTT	CASTRDTTNEKLFF
-	-	TRBJ2-3	TRBV27	TGTGCCAGCACGGCCCGGGGGAGTCCCACAGATACGCAGTATTTT	CASTARGSPTDTQYF
TRBD2	-	TRBJ2-1	TRBV5-1	TGCGCCAGCAGCTTGGATAGACTAGCGGAAGGCAATGAGCAGTTCTTC	CASSLDRLAEGNEQFF
TRBD1	-	TRBJ1-5	TRBV29-1	TGCAGCGGCGGGGAGGGGGCTGGACAGCCCCAGCATTTT	CSGGEGAGQPQHF
-	-	TRBJ1-2	TRBV12-5	TGTGCTAGTGGTTCGCCGGGTTCGAGCGACGGCTACACCTTC	CASGSPGSSDGYTF
TRBD1	-	TRBJ1-2	TRBV25-1	TGTGCCAGCAGCGATATTGGGGGACAGCTAAACTATGGCTACACCTTC	CASSDIGGQLNYGYTF
TRBD1	-	TRBJ2-7	TRBV5-6	TGTGCCAGCAGCTCATACAGGACAGGGGGGGAGCAGTACTTC	CASSSYRTGGEQYF
-	-	TRBJ1-5	TRBV19	TGTGCCAGTAACGTGCAGCGCAATCAGCCCCAGCATTTT	CASNVQRNQPQHF
TRBD1	-	TRBJ1-4	TRBV10-3	TGTGCCGTCTCCGCTAGACAGGGCGATGAAAAACTGTTTTTT	CAVSARQGDEKLFF
-	-	TRBJ1-5	TRBV24-1	TGTGCCACCGTTCCCGGCGATAGCAATCAGCCCCAGCATTTT	CATVPGDSNQPQHF